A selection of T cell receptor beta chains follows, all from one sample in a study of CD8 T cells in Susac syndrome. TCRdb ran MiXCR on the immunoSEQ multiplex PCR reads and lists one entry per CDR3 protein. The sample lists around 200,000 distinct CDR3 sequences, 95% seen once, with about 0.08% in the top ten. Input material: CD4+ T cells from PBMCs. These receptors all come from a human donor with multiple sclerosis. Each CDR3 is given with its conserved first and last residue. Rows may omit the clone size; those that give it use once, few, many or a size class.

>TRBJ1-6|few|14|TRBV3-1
CASSPGTGVSPLHF
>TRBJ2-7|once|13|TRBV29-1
CSVFRPLPYEQYF
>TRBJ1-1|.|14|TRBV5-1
CASSSQGEVTEAFF
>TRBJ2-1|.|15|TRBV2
CASSELSGGPGEQFF
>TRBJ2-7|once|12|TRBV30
CAWSSSYHEQYF
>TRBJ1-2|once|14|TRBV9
CASSVPGRLGGYTF
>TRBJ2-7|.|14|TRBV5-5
CASSLHRVYYEQYF
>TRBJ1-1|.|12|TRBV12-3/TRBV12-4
CASTLPGQEAFF
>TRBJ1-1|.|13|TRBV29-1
CSVGGGGGTEAFF
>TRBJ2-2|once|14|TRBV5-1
CASSTTSGTGELFF
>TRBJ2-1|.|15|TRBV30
CAWIPPGTVYNEQFF
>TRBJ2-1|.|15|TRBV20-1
CSASGTSGGGKEQFF
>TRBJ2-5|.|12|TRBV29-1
CSVMAGQETQYF
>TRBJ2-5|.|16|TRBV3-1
CASSQVIAGGTETQYF
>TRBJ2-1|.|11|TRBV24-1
CATGLANEQFF
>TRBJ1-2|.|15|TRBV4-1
CASSREGAAIHGYTF
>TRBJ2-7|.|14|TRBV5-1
CASSLGPDSYEQYF
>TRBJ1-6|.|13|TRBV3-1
CASSFVDPPILHF
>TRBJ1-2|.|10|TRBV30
CAWSVTRATF
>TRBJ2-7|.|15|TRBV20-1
CSARRAGGLSYEQYF
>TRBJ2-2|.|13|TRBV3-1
CASSQEATGELFF
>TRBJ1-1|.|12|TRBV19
CATNSVGTEAFF
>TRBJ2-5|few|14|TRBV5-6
CASSFGQPQETQYF
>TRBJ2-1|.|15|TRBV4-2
CASSQARSPYNEQFF
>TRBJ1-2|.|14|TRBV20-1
CSARLDRGGYGYTF
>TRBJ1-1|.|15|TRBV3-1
CASSQVGRRGTEAFF
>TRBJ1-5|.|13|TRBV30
CAWSVGVTGPQHF
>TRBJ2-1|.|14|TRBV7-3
CASSSGTSGAEQFF
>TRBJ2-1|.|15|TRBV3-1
CASSPRLAQGKEQFF
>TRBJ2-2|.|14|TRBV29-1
CSVGGGLNTGELFF